The clone carrying this T cell receptor (beta chain) has ten or more counts. The antigen is not known. The data originate from a study of T cells in Graves' hyperthyroidism and ophthalmopathy. Patients with uncontrolled infections, other autoimmune diseases, pregnancy or lactation were excluded. The blood was taken when hyperthyroidism was first diagnosed, before any ophthalmopathy symptoms showed up. Study-wide findings and caveats: Model output signaled ophthalmopathy a median roughly 6.1 months ahead of onset.

The CDR3 loop spans 13 amino acids. Losses at the gene ends were 2 bases for V and 8 bases for J; bases not matched to a gene: 2. TCR beta CDR3 region amplification was performed from RNA transcripts. Initially, a first-round RT-PCR of the TCR CDR3 employed the HTBI primer set. Each CDR3 protein gets one entry after TCRdb re-called the multiplex PCR reads with MiXCR. The data contain 280,000 or so distinct CDR3 sequences, around a quarter of them singletons. J is TRBJ1-5 and V is TRBV12-3 or TRBV12-4, with 8 bases identical to TRBD1. The receptor was derived from a man between 40 and 49 years old with Graves' hyperthyroidism that later progressed to Graves' ophthalmopathy. Sequenced input: blood. CDR3 sequence: CASSLRTGKPQHF. As DNA, the CDR3 is TGTGCCAGCAGTTTAAGGACAGGGAAGCCCCAGCATTTT.